One sample yielded the 27 T cell receptor beta chains listed below, sequenced in a study of cytomegalovirus exposure and HLA in healthy donors. In the PCR, 60 Vbeta and 13 Jbeta primers were used. Repertoires were generated with immunoSEQ multiplex PCR, while TCRdb's copy carries only in-frame clones and drops some. The sample has about 140,000 clones; approximately 72% are singletons. Sample: PBMCs. Receptor source: a woman aged 55-70 years in good health and CMV-seronegative.

CDR3 sequence reads: CASRRDRERRTEAFF. DNA for the CDR3: TGTGCCAGCAGACGGGACAGGGAGAGACGCACTGAAGCTTTCTTT. The chain has TRBV6-5 and TRBJ1-1; 9 nucleotides match TRBD1. The V gene end was trimmed by 6 bases and the J gene end by 4 bases; junction bases not matched to a gene: 9. The CDR3 extends over 15 amino acids. Germline CDR1 is MNHEY and CDR2 is SVGAGI.

This rearrangement joins TRBV19 to TRBJ2-7, with D possibly being TRBD2 (6 bases). CDR1 and CDR2 from the germline V gene are LNHDA and SQIVND (reference sequence). V lost 5 bases and J lost 4, with 21 bases in between. The CDR3 sequence is 16 residues long. The CDR3 region is CASSPLKTEGTYEQYF. DNA for the CDR3: TGTGCCAGTAGTCCGTTGAAAACGGAGGGAACTTACGAGCAGTACTTC.

This chain links TRBV6-5 with TRBJ1-1; 7 bases match TRBD1. The CDR3 runs 13 residues. Germline lookup yields CDR1 MNHEY and CDR2 SVGAGI. Trimming at V came to 5 bases and at J to 5 bases, leaving 5 bases not matched to a gene. The CDR3 nucleotides read TGTGCCAGCAGTGCCGACAGGGTTACTGAAGCTTTCTTT. Its translation is CASSADRVTEAFF.

This clone showed up just a few times. The rearrangement uses TRBV5-1 and TRBJ2-1, with TRBD2 matching 10 bases. J lost 0 bases, V lost 4 bases, and 4 bases had no gene match. CDR1 is SGHRS, CDR2 YFSETQ, per germline. The CDR3 is 16 residues long. CDR3 bases: TGCGCCAGCAGCGGGGGACTAGCGAGCTCCTACAATGAGCAGTTCTTC. Amino acids: CASSGGLASSYNEQFF.

This chain uses TRBV11-3 with TRBJ2-7, with D possibly being TRBD2 (6 bases). The germline gives CDR1 SGHNT, CDR2 YENEEA. Trimming removed 2 bases at V and 7 bases at J, with 12 bases between. The CDR3 spans 13 residues. The CDR3 protein is CASSLRAGREQYF. In nucleotides, the CDR3 is TGTGCCAGCAGCTTAAGGGCGGGGCGTGAGCAGTACTTC.

V gene TRBV6-6 combines with J gene TRBJ1-2, with 9 bases lining up with TRBD1. Germline-derived CDR1 and CDR2 are MNHNY and SVGAGI (reference sequence). The length of the CDR3 is 16 residues. The ends lost 6 bases at V and 3 bases at J; junction bases unmatched: 11. The CDR3 here is CASRPLRDRADYGYTF. As DNA, the CDR3 is TGTGCCAGCAGACCCCTCCGGGACAGGGCTGACTATGGCTACACCTTC.

In its sample, this clone was seen once. This rearrangement joins TRBV5-1 to TRBJ1-2; possible D gene TRBD1, 5 bases. Trimming shortened V by 4 bases and J by 6 bases, and 13 bases separated the two germline ends. CDR3 size: 13 residues. Germline V gene lookup returns CDR1 SGHRS and CDR2 YFSETQ. The CDR3 nucleotides read TGCGCCAGCAGCCCGGGTGACAGAGATGGCTACACCTTC. Translating it yields CASSPGDRDGYTF.

Details on this clone: The junction departs from germline at one end; a sequencing error may be responsible. The chain uses TRBV6-6 and TRBJ2-7; D perhaps matches TRBD1 (6 bases). Germline-derived CDR1 and CDR2 are MNHNY and SVGAGI (reference sequence). The CDR3 has 12 residues. The CDR3 spells CASSYSDAGQLF. CDR3 nucleotides: TGTGCCAGCAGTTACTCCGACGCCGGACAGCTCTTC.

The CDR3 region has the DNA TGTGCCAGCAGCAAGACTAGCGGTCTTCAAGAGACCCAGTACTTC. Translation gives CASSKTSGLQETQYF. The chain employs TRBV11-2 and TRBJ2-5, with 9 bases aligning to TRBD2. V lost 5 bases, J lost 2 bases, and 6 bases stayed unmatched. This CDR3 region has 15 residues. Germline V gene lookup returns CDR1 SGHAT and CDR2 FQNNGV.

V and J are TRBV4-2 and TRBJ2-1; 7 nucleotides match TRBD1. This CDR3 has 13 residues. J was trimmed by 2 bases and V by 8 bases; bases with no gene match: 3. Germline assignment: CDR1 LGHNA and CDR2 YNFKEQ. CDR3 in DNA: TGTGCCAGCCGACAGGGAACCTACAATGAGCAGTTCTTC. It translates to CASRQGTYNEQFF.

The chain couples TRBV11-3 to TRBJ2-3; no clear D. The CDR3 loop spans 14 amino acids. Germline V gene lookup returns CDR1 SGHNT and CDR2 YENEEA. V was shortened by 5 bases and J by 3 bases, with 12 bases between the two germline ends. CDR3 residues: CASSPHRGTDTQYF. Written as DNA, the CDR3 is TGTGCCAGCAGCCCCCACCGCGGAACAGATACGCAGTATTTT.

The V call is TRBV5-1, the J call TRBJ1-4; TRBD1 aligns across 7 bases. CDR3 length: 14 amino acids. Germline V gene lookup returns CDR1 SGHRS and CDR2 YFSETQ. The V and J ends lost 0 bases and 8 bases, in that order; junction bases with no gene match: 4. CDR3 bases: TGCGCCAGCAGCTTGGGGACAGGCTGGGAAAAACTGTTTTTT. Protein product: CASSLGTGWEKLFF.

The chain carries TRBV10-3 and TRBJ2-7; 9 bases are a match to TRBD1. Trimming took 5 bases from V and 2 from J; bases not matched to a gene: 4. The CDR3 contains 14 residues. Germline lookup yields CDR1 ENHRY and CDR2 SYGVKD. The CDR3 sequence: CAISRDRDAYEQYF. DNA for the CDR3: TGTGCCATCAGTCGGGACAGGGACGCCTACGAGCAGTACTTC.

This clone was seen only once. J is TRBJ2-7 and V is TRBV5-4, with 7 bases that match TRBD1. Trimming removed 4 bases from V and 5 bases from J; junction bases left unmatched: 6. This CDR3 is 13 amino acids long. The germline V gene encodes CDR1 SGHNT and CDR2 YYREEE (reference sequence). The CDR3 reads CASSRNRGDEQYF. The CDR3 coding sequence is TGTGCCAGCAGCCGTAACAGGGGAGACGAGCAGTACTTC. Drawing the rest from reference TRBV5-4 and TRBJ2-7, the complete variable domain is ETGVTQSPTHLIKTRGQQVTLRCSSQSGHNTVSWYQQALGQGPQFIFQYYREEENGRGNFPPRFSGLQFPNYSSELNVNALELDDSALYLCASSRNRGDEQYFGPGTRLTVT.

The chain has TRBV2 and TRBJ2-3; 14 bases align to TRBD2. V trimming: 1 base; J trimming: 6 bases; junction bases outside the gene matches: 3. Per the germline V gene, CDR1 is SNHLY and CDR2 is FYNNEI. CDR3 size: 16 residues. The CDR3, as DNA: TGTGCCAGCAGTGAAGAAGGGACTAGCGGGAGCGATACGCAGTATTTT. It codes for CASSEEGTSGSDTQYF.

This chain joins TRBV9 and TRBJ2-3, with D unresolved. Germline CDR1 SGDLS, CDR2 YYNGEE. V dropped 0 bases and J dropped 2 bases, with 10 bases sitting between them. CDR3 length: 15 residues. The CDR3 nucleotides are TGTGCCAGCAGCGTAGGAACGGGTTCCACAGATACGCAGTATTTT. This codes for CASSVGTGSTDTQYF.

The CDR3 bases are TGTGCCAGCAGCCCGACTAGCGGGTATCAAGAGACCCAGTACTTC. This encodes CASSPTSGYQETQYF. The chain recombines TRBV5-4 with TRBJ2-5; 10 bases line up with TRBD2. Germline CDR1 and CDR2: SGHNT and YYREEE (reference sequence). The V and J ends lost 4 bases and 2 bases, in that order; junction bases with no gene match: 5. This CDR3 contains 15 residues. The whole variable domain, filled in from reference TRBV5-4 and TRBJ2-5, reads ETGVTQSPTHLIKTRGQQVTLRCSSQSGHNTVSWYQQALGQGPQFIFQYYREEENGRGNFPPRFSGLQFPNYSSELNVNALELDDSALYLCASSPTSGYQETQYFGPGTRLLVL.

The V call is TRBV11-2, the J call TRBJ2-3; D might be TRBD2 (5 bases). This CDR3 comprises 13 residues. CDR1 is SGHAT and CDR2 is FQNNGV in the germline V gene. Trimming removed 5 bases from V and 5 bases from J, with 11 bases in between. CDR3 bases: TGTGCCAGCAGCCACACCCGGGGAGATACGCAGTATTTT. Encoded protein: CASSHTRGDTQYF.

CDR3 protein: CASRRGDREEKLFF. Here the CDR3 DNA reads TGTGCCAGCCGCCGGGGGGACCGGGAGGAAAAACTGTTTTTT. The chain uses TRBV6-1 and TRBJ1-4; D is possibly TRBD1 (5 bases). The length of the CDR3 is 14 residues. The V and J ends lost 8 bases and 8 bases respectively, with 18 bases between them. The V gene's germline CDR1 is MNHNS and CDR2 SASEGT.

The chain links TRBV11-2 to TRBJ2-5; 12 positions agree with TRBD2. CDR1 and CDR2 (germline): SGHAT, FQNNGV. The CDR3 consists of 15 residues. Trimming at V came to 6 bases and at J to 11 bases, leaving 13 bases not matched to a gene. CDR3 residues: CASRLGGLAGGPQYF. The CDR3 DNA is TGTGCCAGCAGACTAGGGGGGCTAGCGGGGGGGCCGCAGTACTTC.

DNA of the CDR3: TGTGCCAGCAGTGAATACGGGACAGGGGCCTACAATGAGCAGTTCTTC. It specifies CASSEYGTGAYNEQFF. The chain employs TRBV2 and TRBJ2-1; 10 bases align to TRBD1. Unmatched junction bases numbered 3, after V lost 2 bases and J lost 2 bases. The germline gives CDR1 SNHLY, CDR2 FYNNEI. The CDR3 has 16 residues.

In its sample, this clone was seen a few times. The chain couples TRBV7-2 to TRBJ2-5; D may be TRBD1 (5 bases). Per germline, CDR1 SGHTA and CDR2 FQGNSA. This CDR3 is 16 amino acids long. Trimming cost V 3 bases and J 2 bases, with 16 bases left between them. The CDR3 nucleotides read TGTGCCAGCAGCTTCGGTGGGGCAGGGATACAAGAGACCCAGTACTTC. Translating gives CASSFGGAGIQETQYF.

The chain uses TRBV29-1 and TRBJ2-1; 7 nucleotides match TRBD2. This CDR3 spans 13 amino acids. Germline values: CDR1 SQVTM, CDR2 ANQGSEA. Trimming removed 7 bases from V and 9 bases from J; junction bases left unmatched: 12. CDR3 in DNA: TGCAGCGCCCGGGGGGATTCGGCCGGTGAGCAGTTCTTC. It yields the protein CSARGDSAGEQFF.

Only one count was recorded for this clone. The CDR3 spells CASGGQGSQETQYF. CDR3 nucleotides: TGCGCCAGCGGAGGTCAGGGGAGCCAAGAGACCCAGTACTTC. The chain uses TRBV5-1 and TRBJ2-5; D is possibly TRBD1 (6 bases). The CDR3 consists of 14 residues. In germline, CDR1 is SGHRS, CDR2 YFSETQ. V lost 7 bases to trimming and J lost 1 base, with 14 bases between them.

The chain carries TRBV7-2 and TRBJ2-5; 12 bases fit TRBD2. CDR1 SGHTA and CDR2 FQGNSA come from the germline V gene. This CDR3 comprises 15 residues. The J segment lost 5 bases and the V segment lost 2 bases, leaving 3 bases of the junction unmatched. This CDR3 reads CASSLLAGGPETQYF. Written as DNA, the CDR3 is TGTGCCAGCAGCTTACTAGCGGGGGGGCCGGAGACCCAGTACTTC.

The CDR3 loop reads CASSIYGGKASSTDTQYF. CDR3 DNA: TGTGCCAGTAGCATATATGGGGGGAAAGCCTCTAGCACAGATACGCAGTATTTT. The genes are TRBV19 and TRBJ2-3; D is possibly TRBD2 (6 bases). The CDR3 spans 18 residues. CDR1 and CDR2 (germline): LNHDA, SQIVND (reference sequence). V lost 6 bases, J lost 0 bases, and 22 bases lay in between.

The rearrangement uses TRBV4-1 and TRBJ1-2; D is unresolved. V was pared by 0 bases and J by 8 bases, with 16 bases between. CDR1 and CDR2 from the germline V gene are MGHRA and YSYEKL. The CDR3 sequence is 15 residues long. The CDR3 here is CASSQDQATRKGYTF. CDR3 coding DNA: TGCGCCAGCAGCCAAGATCAGGCGACAAGGAAGGGCTACACCTTC.